The T cell receptor (beta chain) described here comes from a study of T cells in Graves' hyperthyroidism and ophthalmopathy. This clonotype was detected ten times or more. This CDR3 contains 11 residues. Germline values: CDR1 MNHEY, CDR2 SVGEGT. Trimming cost V 3 bases and J 7 bases, with 4 bases left between them. RNA transcripts were the template for amplifying TCR beta CDR3 regions. When the TCR CDR3 underwent first-round RT-PCR, the HTBI primer set was used. TCRdb processed the multiplex PCR reads anew with MiXCR; each CDR3 protein has one entry. The sample lists some 700,000 distinct CDR3 sequences, approximately 15% occurring once.

This receptor was taken from a man between 45 and 60 years old with Graves' hyperthyroidism. The material sequenced was blood. J is TRBJ2-1 and V is TRBV6-2 or TRBV6-3; D gene unclear. The CDR3 DNA reads as TGTGCCAGCAGTTATTTTAATGAGCAGTTCTTC. Protein sequence: CASSYFNEQFF.